The next 26 T cell receptor beta chains were all read from a single sample in a study of cytomegalovirus exposure and HLA in healthy donors. The PCR had 60 Vbeta and 13 Jbeta primers. Assay used: immunoSEQ multiplex PCR; TCRdb lists only in-frame clones, some missing. The sample includes under 200,000 clones, over 75% of them seen just once. The sample taken for sequencing was PBMCs. The receptors originated from a man aged 18 to 29 in good health and CMV-seropositive.

The chain links TRBV5-1 to TRBJ1-2; 7 bases are shared with TRBD1. J was trimmed by 8 bases and V by 2 bases; bases with no gene match: 9. The CDR3 spans 14 residues. CDR1 SGHRS and CDR2 YFSETQ come from the germline V gene. This CDR3 is CASSFGQGDSGYTF. In DNA form, the CDR3 reads TGCGCCAGCAGCTTCGGGCAGGGGGATAGCGGCTACACCTTC.

A remark on this clone: A read error may produce the germline difference seen at one junction end. The V call is TRBV5-6, the J call TRBJ2-1, with a possible D match to TRBD1 (6 bases). CDR1 is SGHDT and CDR2 is YYEEEE in the germline V gene. This CDR3 is built from 16 residues. CDR3 in amino acids: CTSSLGFGGPYNEQFF. For the CDR3, the DNA is TGTACCAGCAGCTTGGGATTTGGGGGCCCTTACAATGAGCAGTTCTTC.

V usage is TRBV29-1 and J usage is TRBJ1-2; D might be TRBD1 (5 bases). The V end lost 6 bases, the J end lost 4 bases, and 12 bases lay between the germline ends. CDR3 length: 12 amino acids. CDR1 is SQVTM and CDR2 is ANQGSEA in the germline V gene. CDR3 coding DNA: TGCAGCGTCGCTAAAGGGGCCTATGGCTACACCTTC. Amino acid sequence: CSVAKGAYGYTF. The variable domain in full, with the rest retrieved from reference TRBV29-1 and TRBJ1-2, is SAVISQKPSRDICQRGTSLTIQCQVDSQVTMMFWYRQQPGQSLTLIATANQGSEATYESGFVIDKFPISRPNLTFSTLTVSNMSPEDSSIYLCSVAKGAYGYTFGSGTRLTVV.

This chain uses TRBV5-1 with TRBJ1-3, with a tentative D call TRBD1 (5 bases). Trimming took off 0 bases at V and 2 bases at J, with 12 bases between the two ends. The V gene's germline CDR1 is SGHRS and CDR2 YFSETQ. This CDR3 has 16 residues. Here the CDR3 DNA reads TGCGCCAGCAGCTTGGACAGGCCGGGCGCTGGAAACACCATATATTTT. Encoded protein: CASSLDRPGAGNTIYF.

The chain has TRBV30 and TRBJ1-1; 9 bases line up with TRBD1. Germline V gene sequence: CDR1 GTSNPN, CDR2 SVGIG (reference sequence). This CDR3 region has 14 residues. Unmatched junction bases numbered 8, after V lost 3 bases and J lost 6 bases. CDR3 nucleotides: TGTGCCTGGAGGGCCACAGGGGGCTGGGCTGAAGCTTTCTTT. Translation: CAWRATGGWAEAFF.

This clone came up once. This chain connects TRBV6-1 to TRBJ1-6; D call uncertain. Looked up from germline, CDR1 is MNHNS and CDR2 is SASEGT. This CDR3 spans 16 amino acids. V was trimmed by 2 bases and J by 3 bases, leaving 11 bases between them. This CDR3 is CASSEYPRDYNSPLHF. The CDR3, as DNA: TGTGCCAGCAGTGAATACCCACGGGACTATAATTCACCCCTCCACTTT.

V gene TRBV9 combines with J gene TRBJ1-2; a possible D gene is TRBD1 (6 bases). V shed 0 bases and J shed 8 bases, with 11 bases lying between them. CDR1 is SGDLS, CDR2 YYNGEE, per germline. CDR3 length equals 13 residues. The CDR3 spells CASSVVGGGGYTF. The DNA of the CDR3 is TGTGCCAGCAGCGTAGTAGGGGGAGGGGGCTACACCTTC.

Notes on this clone: Other DNA sequences in the sample encode the same CDR3. This chain joins TRBV5-6 and TRBJ1-5; 9 positions match TRBD1. The CDR3 is 15 amino acids. CDR1 is SGHDT, CDR2 YYEEEE, per germline. The V gene end was trimmed by 1 base and the J gene end by 5 bases; junction bases not matched to a gene: 4. The CDR3 bases are TGTGCCAGCAGCTTGTTGCGGGACAGGGATCAGCCCCAGCATTTT. Translation: CASSLLRDRDQPQHF.

The CDR3 DNA sequence: TGTGCCAGCAGTGAAGGAAAGGGGAGGGGTGGCTACACCTTC. Translated, it gives CASSEGKGRGGYTF. V and J are TRBV6-1 and TRBJ1-2, with D possibly TRBD1 on 5 matching bases. The CDR3 runs 14 residues. The V end was cut by 1 base, the J end by 7 bases, with 13 bases between. Looked up from germline, CDR1 is MNHNS and CDR2 is SASEGT.

The chain employs TRBV5-1 and TRBJ2-6; D might be TRBD1 (5 bases). Trimming removed 0 bases at V and 0 bases at J, with 10 bases between. The germline V gene encodes CDR1 SGHRS and CDR2 YFSETQ. The CDR3 totals 17 residues. CDR3 sequence: CASSLDRISSGANVLTF. In DNA, the CDR3 is TGCGCCAGCAGCTTGGACAGGATCAGCTCTGGGGCCAACGTCCTGACTTTC.

This sequence joins TRBV2 and TRBJ2-3, with D possibly being TRBD2 (5 bases). Germline V CDR1 and CDR2: SNHLY, FYNNEI. This CDR3 region has 14 residues. V was clipped by 8 bases and J by 0 bases, with 12 bases between them. The CDR3 DNA follows: TGTGCCAGCCGGACTCCTCCTAGCACAGATACGCAGTATTTT. It translates to CASRTPPSTDTQYF.

The chain is built from TRBV4-1 and TRBJ2-3, with D tentatively TRBD2 (6 bases). There are 16 residues in the CDR3. Germline V CDR1 and CDR2: MGHRA, YSYEKL. The V end was cut by 2 bases, the J end by 1 base, with 13 bases between. CDR3 sequence (DNA): TGCGCCAGCAGCCAAAATATGTGGGGGGGCACAGATACGCAGTATTTT. Translating gives CASSQNMWGGTDTQYF.

The chain couples TRBV6-1 to TRBJ1-5, with TRBD1 matching 7 bases. V gave up 6 bases and J gave up 4 bases; unmatched junction bases: 9. Per the germline V gene, CDR1 is MNHNS and CDR2 is SASEGT. The CDR3 is 15 amino acids. The chain's CDR3 is CASSGPRQGNQPQHF. The CDR3 DNA reads as TGTGCCAGCAGCGGCCCCCGACAGGGAAATCAGCCCCAGCATTTT.

The rearrangement links TRBV18 to TRBJ1-5; TRBD1 agrees at 12 bases. V gave up 2 bases and J gave up 4 bases; unmatched junction bases: 15. Germline V gives CDR1 KGHSH, CDR2 LQKENI. The CDR3 is made up of 20 amino acids. The CDR3 bases are TGTGCCAGCTCACCAGCGGTTCATCGGGACAGGGGGCCGAGGAATCAGCCCCAGCATTTT. This sequence encodes CASSPAVHRDRGPRNQPQHF.

The chain employs TRBV6-5 and TRBJ1-2, with TRBD1 as a possible D gene (5 bases). The CDR3 covers 12 residues. With 6 bases removed from V and 7 bases from J, the gap between germline ends came to 12 bases. The V gene's germline CDR1 is MNHEY and CDR2 SVGAGI. The chain's CDR3 is CASSPQGRGYTF. CDR3 coding DNA: TGTGCCAGCAGCCCGCAGGGTCGTGGCTACACCTTC.

The chain carries TRBV7-6 and TRBJ2-3; D may be TRBD2 (6 bases). The CDR3 runs 16 residues. V shed 0 bases and J shed 4 bases, with 14 bases lying between them. The germline V gene encodes CDR1 SGHVS and CDR2 FNYEAQ. The CDR3 reads CASSLARDFSADTQYF. CDR3 nucleotides: TGTGCCAGCAGCTTAGCGCGGGACTTTTCAGCAGATACGCAGTATTTT.

V is TRBV6-4 and J is TRBJ1-4; 10 nucleotides match TRBD1. Trimming at V came to 2 bases and at J to 8 bases, leaving 2 bases not matched to a gene. The germline gives CDR1 MRHNA, CDR2 SNTAGT. CDR3 length equals 14 residues. The CDR3 loop is CASSDGQGEEKLFF. CDR3 DNA: TGTGCCAGCAGTGACGGACAGGGGGAAGAAAAACTGTTTTTT.

The J gene is TRBJ2-1, the V gene TRBV4-1, with TRBD2 identical over 10 bases. The CDR3 sequence is 15 residues long. Germline loops: CDR1 MGHRA, CDR2 YSYEKL. V lost 2 bases and J lost 10; bases outside the gene matches: 8. The CDR3 nucleotides are TGCGCCAGCAGCCAACTAACTAGCGGGGTGGAGGAGCAGTTCTTC. Residues: CASSQLTSGVEEQFF.

V gene TRBV10-1 combines with J gene TRBJ1-2; D gene unclear. The germline CDR1 and CDR2 sequences are WNHNN and SYGVQD (reference sequence). The CDR3 loop spans 13 amino acids. V was pared by 6 bases and J by 4 bases, with 12 bases between. For the CDR3, the DNA is TGCGCCAGCAGCCTCGGGGTAGGCTATGGCTACACCTTC. It yields the protein CASSLGVGYGYTF.

The rearrangement uses TRBV4-1 and TRBJ2-1, with TRBD2 matching 7 bases. CDR3 size: 14 residues. Germline CDR1 is MGHRA and CDR2 is YSYEKL. The ends lost 3 bases at V and 6 bases at J; junction bases unmatched: 5. The CDR3 nucleotides read TGCGCCAGCAGCCATCGACTAGCTGGCAATGAGCAGTTCTTC. Translating gives CASSHRLAGNEQFF.

The CDR3 sequence: CASSQADRGFNEKLFF. The CDR3 coding sequence is TGTGCCAGCAGCCAAGCTGACAGGGGGTTTAATGAAAAACTGTTTTTT. J is TRBJ1-4 and V is TRBV7-2; TRBD1 agrees at 9 bases. Germline V CDR1 and CDR2: SGHTA, FQGNSA. There are 16 residues in the CDR3. Germline trimming cut 5 bases from V and 4 bases from J; bases unmatched to any gene: 8.

This chain uses TRBV18 with TRBJ2-7; 10 nucleotides agree with TRBD1. The germline CDR1 and CDR2 sequences are KGHSH and LQKENI. The CDR3 extends over 14 amino acids. Trimming removed 0 bases from V and 5 bases from J; junction bases left unmatched: 1. CDR3 loop: CASSPPTGGHEQYF. Here the CDR3 DNA reads TGTGCCAGCTCACCACCGACAGGGGGCCACGAGCAGTACTTC.

This rearrangement joins TRBV2 to TRBJ1-6; 8 bases match TRBD1. The junction had 10 bases not matched to a gene; V was cut back by 6 bases and J by 0 bases. Per the germline V gene, CDR1 is SNHLY and CDR2 is FYNNEI. CDR3 length: 18 amino acids. The CDR3 is CASSVDRGHPSYNSPLHF. The DNA for the CDR3 is TGTGCCAGCAGCGTAGACAGGGGCCACCCCTCCTATAATTCACCCCTCCACTTT.

The rearrangement uses TRBV7-9 and TRBJ2-1; 10 bases map to TRBD1. This CDR3 comprises 19 residues. Per the germline V gene, CDR1 is SEHNR and CDR2 is FQNEAQ (reference sequence). The V gene end was trimmed by 5 bases and the J gene end by 1 base; junction bases not matched to a gene: 14. The DNA for the CDR3 is TGTGCCAGCAGCGCGCCCGGACAGGGGGATGATGGGTCCTACAATGAGCAGTTCTTC. It encodes CASSAPGQGDDGSYNEQFF.

This chain connects TRBV5-1 to TRBJ1-1; a possible D gene is TRBD1 (6 bases). This CDR3 comprises 13 residues. The V gene's germline CDR1 is SGHRS and CDR2 YFSETQ. V lost 2 bases, J lost 5 bases, and 10 bases lay in between. DNA for the CDR3: TGCGCCAGCAGCTTTAACAGGGAAACTGAAGCTTTCTTT. It is translated as CASSFNRETEAFF.

This clone has only a few counts. The rearrangement joins TRBV6-1 to TRBJ1-1; TRBD1 agrees at 7 bases. The CDR3 runs 15 residues. With V trimmed by 6 bases and J by 0 bases, 7 bases remained unmatched. From germline, CDR1 is MNHNS and CDR2 SASEGT. The CDR3 spells CASRKKGAMNTEAFF. CDR3 nucleotide sequence: TGTGCCAGCAGAAAAAAGGGGGCGATGAACACTGAAGCTTTCTTT.